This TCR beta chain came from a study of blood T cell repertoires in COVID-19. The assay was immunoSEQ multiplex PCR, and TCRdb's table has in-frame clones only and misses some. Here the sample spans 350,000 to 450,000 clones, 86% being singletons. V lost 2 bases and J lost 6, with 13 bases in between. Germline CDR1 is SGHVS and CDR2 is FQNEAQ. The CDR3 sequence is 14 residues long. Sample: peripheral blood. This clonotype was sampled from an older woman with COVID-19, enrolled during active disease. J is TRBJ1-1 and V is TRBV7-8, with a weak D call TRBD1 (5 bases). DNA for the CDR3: TGTGCCAGCAGCTTATATTTGGGGCTCGCTGAAGCTTTCTTT. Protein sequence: CASSLYLGLAEAFF.